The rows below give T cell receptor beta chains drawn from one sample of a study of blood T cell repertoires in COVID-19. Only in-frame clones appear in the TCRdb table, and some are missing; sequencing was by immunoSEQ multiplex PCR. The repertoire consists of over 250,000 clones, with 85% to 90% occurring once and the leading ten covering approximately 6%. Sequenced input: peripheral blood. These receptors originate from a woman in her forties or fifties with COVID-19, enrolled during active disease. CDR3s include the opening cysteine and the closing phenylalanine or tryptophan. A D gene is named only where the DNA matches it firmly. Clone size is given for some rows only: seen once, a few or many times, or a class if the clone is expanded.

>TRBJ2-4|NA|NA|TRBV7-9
TGTGCCAGCAGCCCGGGGACTCCTAAAAACATTCAGTACTTC
CASSPGTPKNIQYF
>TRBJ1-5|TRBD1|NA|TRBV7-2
TGTGCCAGCAGCTTATTTCGATTAGACAGGGGGCCGGGGCAGCCCCAGCATTTT
CASSLFRLDRGPGQPQHF
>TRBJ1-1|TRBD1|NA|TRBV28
TGTGCCAGCAACTCCGGGACAGGGGTGGCGAACACTGAAGCTTTCTTT
CASNSGTGVANTEAFF
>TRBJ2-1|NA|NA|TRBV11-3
TGTGCCAGCAGCAGCCGGGGTAATGAGCAGTTCTTC
CASSSRGNEQFF
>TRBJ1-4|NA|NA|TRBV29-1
TGCAGCGTTGGGGGAGCTAATGAAAAACTGTTTTTT
CSVGGANEKLFF
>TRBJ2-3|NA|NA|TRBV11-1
TGTGCCAGCAGCTTATTAGGGGCTAGCACAGATACGCAGTATTTT
CASSLLGASTDTQYF
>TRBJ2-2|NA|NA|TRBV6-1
TGTGCCAGCAGTGAACGGCCCACTAGAACCGGGGAGCTGTTTTTT
CASSERPTRTGELFF
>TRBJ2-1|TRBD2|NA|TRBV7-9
TGTGCCAGCAGCTCCCCAGCGGGAGGAACCCACAATGAGCAGTTCTTC
CASSSPAGGTHNEQFF
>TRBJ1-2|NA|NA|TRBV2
TGTGCCAGCGCCCGGGACACTGGCTATGGCTACACCTTC
CASARDTGYGYTF
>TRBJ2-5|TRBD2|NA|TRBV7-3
TGTGCCAGCAGCTTAACTGGGACTAGCGGGAGGACGGGAGAGACCCAGTACTTC
CASSLTGTSGRTGETQYF
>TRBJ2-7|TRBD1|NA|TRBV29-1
TGCAGCGTTGAAGATCCGGACAGGTCCTACGAGCAGTACTTC
CSVEDPDRSYEQYF
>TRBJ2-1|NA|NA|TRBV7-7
TGTGCTAGCAGTTCAGGGCAGCCCTCAGGGGAGCAGTTCTTC
CASSSGQPSGEQFF
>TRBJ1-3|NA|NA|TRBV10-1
TGCGCCAGCAGTGAGAAAGGGGGCTCTGGAAACACCATATATTTT
CASSEKGGSGNTIYF
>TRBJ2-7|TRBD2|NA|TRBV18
TGTGCCAGCTCACCTACAGCGGGAGGGCGGGAGGTGGAGCAGTACTTC
CASSPTAGGREVEQYF
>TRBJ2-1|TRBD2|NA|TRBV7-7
TGTGCCAGCAGAGGGACCGGGACTAGCGAATCGGATGAGCAGTTCTTC
CASRGTGTSESDEQFF
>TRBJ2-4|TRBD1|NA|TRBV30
TGTGCCTGGAGTAGGGCAGGGGGCTGGCACATTCAGTACTTC
CAWSRAGGWHIQYF
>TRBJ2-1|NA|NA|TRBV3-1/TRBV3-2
TGTGCCAGCAGCCTTGAACTGCGGAGCTGGTTCTTC
CASSLELRSWFF
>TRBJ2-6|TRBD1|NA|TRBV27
TGTGCCAGCAATCTACAGGGGACTGGGGCCAACGTCCTGACTTTC
CASNLQGTGANVLTF
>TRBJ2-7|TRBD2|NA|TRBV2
TGTGCCAGCAGTGTCTCCGGGACTAGCTCCTACGAGCAGTACTTC
CASSVSGTSSYEQYF
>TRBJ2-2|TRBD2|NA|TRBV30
TGTGCCTGGCGACTAGCGCAATACACCGGGGAGCTGTTTTTT
CAWRLAQYTGELFF
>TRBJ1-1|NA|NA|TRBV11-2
TGTGCCAGCAGCTTCCCAAGCCCTGAAGCTTTCTTT
CASSFPSPEAFF
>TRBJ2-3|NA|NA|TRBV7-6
TGTGCCAGCAGCTTCCCTCGACTCGGACAGACTAGCACAGATACGCAGTATTTT
CASSFPRLGQTSTDTQYF
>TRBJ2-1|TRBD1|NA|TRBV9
TGTGCCAGCAGCGTCGGACAGGTTTCCTACAATGAGCAGTTCTTC
CASSVGQVSYNEQFF
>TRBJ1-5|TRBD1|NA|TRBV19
TGTGCCAGTAGTTCGACAGGGGGCGCGACCGTCAAGCCCCAGCATTTT
CASSSTGGATVKPQHF
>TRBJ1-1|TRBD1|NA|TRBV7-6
TGTGCCAGCAGCCACAGGGGGACTGAAGCTTTCTTT
CASSHRGTEAFF
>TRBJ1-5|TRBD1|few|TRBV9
TGTGCCAGCAACGAACAGGGGGCAGGGAATCAGCCCCAGCATTTT
CASNEQGAGNQPQHF
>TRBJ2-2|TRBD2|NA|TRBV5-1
TGCGCCAGCAGCCCCAAACCGGGACTAGTGAACACCGGGGAGCTGTTTTTT
CASSPKPGLVNTGELFF
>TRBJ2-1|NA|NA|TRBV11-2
TGTGCCAGCAGCGTCGCTAGCCGCGAGCAGTTCTTC
CASSVASREQFF
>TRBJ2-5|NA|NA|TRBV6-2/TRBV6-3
TGTGCCAGCAGTTTAGGCGGGATCTCCGTAGAGACCCAGTACTTC
CASSLGGISVETQYF
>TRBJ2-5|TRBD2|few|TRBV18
TGTGCCAGCTCCCGGAGCGGGAGTTTGGGAGAGACCCAGTACTTC
CASSRSGSLGETQYF
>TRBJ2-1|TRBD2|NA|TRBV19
TGTGCCAGTATGCCTCTATTCGGTAGTAGCGGGAGAGGCCACAATGAGCAGTTCTTC
CASMPLFGSSGRGHNEQFF
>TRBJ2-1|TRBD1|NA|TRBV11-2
TGTGCCAGCAGCGCTTGGACAGGGGGGCGCAATGAGCAGTTCTTC
CASSAWTGGRNEQFF
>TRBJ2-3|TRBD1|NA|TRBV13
TGTGCCAGCAGCTTATGGACAGGGGGCGATACGCAGTATTTT
CASSLWTGGDTQYF
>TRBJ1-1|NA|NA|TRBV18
TGTGCCAGCTCACCAAAAGCGGGGGGGATCACTGAAGCTTTCTTT
CASSPKAGGITEAFF
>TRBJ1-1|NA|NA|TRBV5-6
TGTGCCAGCACCCCCCCCGACAGGCCTACCGTAGCTTTCTTT
CASTPPDRPTVAFF
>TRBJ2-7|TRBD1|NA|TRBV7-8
TGTGCCAGCAGCGCCCGGGACAGCCCATCCTACGAGCAGTACTTC
CASSARDSPSYEQYF
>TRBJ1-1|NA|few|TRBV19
TGTGCCAGTAGTTTCAACGGCGGGGACACTGAAGCTTTCTTT
CASSFNGGDTEAFF